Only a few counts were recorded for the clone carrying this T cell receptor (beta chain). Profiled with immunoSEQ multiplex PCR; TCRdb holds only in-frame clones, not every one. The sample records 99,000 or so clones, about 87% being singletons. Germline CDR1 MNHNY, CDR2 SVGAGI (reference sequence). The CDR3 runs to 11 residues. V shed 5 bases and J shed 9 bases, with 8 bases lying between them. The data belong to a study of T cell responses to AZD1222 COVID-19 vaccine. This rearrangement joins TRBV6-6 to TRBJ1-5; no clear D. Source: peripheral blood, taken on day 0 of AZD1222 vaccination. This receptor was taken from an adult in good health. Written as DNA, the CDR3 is TGTGCCAGCAGTCCAGAGGGGCCCCAGCATTTT. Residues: CASSPEGPQHF.